This TCR beta chain was found in a study of read filtering for tumor transcriptome and immune sequencing. Whole-study context: By R-ISS, stages I, II and III held approximately 8, 16 and 7 patients. Transcriptome libraries were built from DNase-treated RNA.

This library used 300 to 450 ng RNA and molecular barcoded adaptors spanning alpha/delta and beta/gamma chains. TCRdb reprocessed the reads via MiXCR and lists one record per CDR3 protein. This sample carries roughly 69,000 distinct CDR3 sequences, approximately 13% of them seen once, and the ten largest clones take about 44%. V shed 4 bases and J 4 bases; nucleotides not matched to a gene: 4. The CDR3 length is 15 residues. CDR1 and CDR2 from the germline V gene are SGHRS and YFSETQ. As for this clonotype: Its matching antigen is unknown.

Study-wide points: IR-seq captured clonotypes deeper and more reliably than RNA-seq.

The chain employs TRBV5-1 and TRBJ2-1, with TRBD2 identical over 11 bases. Sequencing was carried out using a population of CD138-negative cells sorted from bone marrow. This sequence was found in a donor at least 40 years old with multiple myeloma. This CDR3 is CASSLSGGDYNEQFF. As DNA, the CDR3 is TGCGCCAGCAGCCTTAGCGGGGGGGATTACAATGAGCAGTTCTTC. Combining the CDR3 with reference TRBV5-1 and TRBJ2-1 gives the whole variable domain KAGVTQTPRYLIKTRGQQVTLSCSPISGHRSVSWYQQTPGQGLQFLFEYFSETQRNKGNFPGRFSGRQFSNSRSEMNVSTLELGDSALYLCASSLSGGDYNEQFFGPGTRLTVL.